This T cell receptor (beta chain) came from a study of T cell repertoires in cytomegalovirus infection. This clonotype was recorded at least ten times. Using its own MiXCR run on the reads, TCRdb lists one record per CDR3 protein. The table shows 500,000 to 600,000 distinct CDR3 sequences, with approximately 15% occurring only once. The CDR3 contains 16 residues. Trimming removed 7 bases from V and 5 bases from J; junction bases left unmatched: 13. The V gene's germline CDR1 is SEHNR and CDR2 FQNEAQ (reference sequence). The TCR originated in a human donor in good health (CMV status not recorded). Some clones in this sample may be carry-over from other donors' samples. The genes are TRBV7-9 and TRBJ2-5, with TRBD2 matching 10 bases. Input material: CD8+ T cells from PBMCs. The CDR3: CASTSMGLALGETQYF. The CDR3 DNA follows: TGTGCCAGCACGAGTATGGGACTAGCGTTGGGGGAGACCCAGTACTTC.